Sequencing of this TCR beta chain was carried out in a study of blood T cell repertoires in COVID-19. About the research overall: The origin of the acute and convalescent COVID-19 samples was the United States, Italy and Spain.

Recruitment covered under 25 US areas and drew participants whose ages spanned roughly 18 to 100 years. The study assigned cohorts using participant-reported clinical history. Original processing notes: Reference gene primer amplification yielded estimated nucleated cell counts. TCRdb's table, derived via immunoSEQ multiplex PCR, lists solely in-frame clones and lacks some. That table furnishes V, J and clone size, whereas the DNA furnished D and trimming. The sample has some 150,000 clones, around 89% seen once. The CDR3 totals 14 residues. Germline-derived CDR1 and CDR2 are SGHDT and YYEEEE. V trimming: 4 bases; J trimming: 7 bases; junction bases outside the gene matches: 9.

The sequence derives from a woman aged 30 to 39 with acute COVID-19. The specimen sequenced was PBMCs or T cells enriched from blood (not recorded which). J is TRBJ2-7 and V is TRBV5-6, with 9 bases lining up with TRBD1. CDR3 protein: CASSPKPGQGEQYF. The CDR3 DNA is TGTGCCAGCAGCCCAAAACCGGGACAGGGAGAGCAGTACTTC.